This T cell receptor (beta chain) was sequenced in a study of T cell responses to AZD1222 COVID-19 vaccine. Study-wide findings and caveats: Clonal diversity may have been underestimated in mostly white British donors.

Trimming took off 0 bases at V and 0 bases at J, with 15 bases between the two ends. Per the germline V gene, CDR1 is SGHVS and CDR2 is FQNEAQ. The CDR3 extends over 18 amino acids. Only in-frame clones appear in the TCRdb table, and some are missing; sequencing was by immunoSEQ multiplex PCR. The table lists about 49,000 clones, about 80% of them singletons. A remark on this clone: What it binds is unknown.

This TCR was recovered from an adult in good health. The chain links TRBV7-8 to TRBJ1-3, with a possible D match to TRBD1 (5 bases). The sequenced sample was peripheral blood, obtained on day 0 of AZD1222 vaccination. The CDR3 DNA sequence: TGTGCCAGCAGCTTAGCCCCCCAGCAGGGTCTCTCTGGAAACACCATATATTTT. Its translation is CASSLAPQQGLSGNTIYF.